The sequence of this T cell receptor beta chain was determined in a study of cytomegalovirus exposure and HLA in healthy donors (dated by TCRdb to about 2017). With regard to the full study: An earlier analysis of 587 of the donors reported about 260 Gb of sequence data and approximately 120 million unique TCR beta sequences obtained from around 170 million T cells. Roughly 310 gigabases of sequencing data and tens of millions of unique TCR sequences were included in an early release covering 500 to 750 HLA-typed donors. Of the 398 genotyped donors, 65% to 90% fell in the genetic ancestry cluster associated with self-reported Caucasian donors. The study was designed to test whether signatures of past pathogen exposure could be identified by cataloging public T cell receptors. Using immunosequencing, the study profiled T cell repertoires from 500 to 800 subjects and related those repertoires to cytomegalovirus serostatus. Besides the first cohort of 666 subjects, a separate validation cohort made up of over 95 different subjects was used. High-throughput TCR immunosequencing, statistical association of individual TCRs with disease status, and machine learning were combined to predict cytomegalovirus infection status. To study patterns of TCR occurrence, a later analysis re-analyzed previously published TCR beta repertoires from under 750 donors and added high-resolution HLA genotyping. In the later analysis, no new phenotypic data were used to find candidate immune exposures; instead, reliance was placed on TCR beta sequences and their occurrence across donors. An earlier analysis of 587 of the donors used high-throughput TCR beta sequencing to judge whether each TCR beta V gene segment behaved as functional or pseudogenic. Donor age, sex, ethnicity and CMV serostatus were collected together with the repertoire data. A later genetic analysis took genome-wide SNP genotypes for about three fifths of the roughly 670 donors and used that subset as a discovery cohort. Every discovery cohort repertoire had been produced on one sequencing platform. HLA typing covered class I and class II loci at four-digit resolution. Typing coverage differed by locus: A, B, C, DRB1 and DQB1 were typed in about 620-640 donors, DQA1 in 522, DPA1 in 606, and DPB1 in 400 to 480. Roughly five DR-DQ haplotypes were handled as single units for association and clustering, since linkage in the cohort was strong. Among about 360 genotyped donors of the cohort, an average of about 240,000 unique TCR beta nucleotide sequences were sequenced per donor, about a sixth of them non-productive. The investigation overall reported the following: Most TCR sequences were seen in very few donors, while some public TCRs were found in many individuals. The classifier was reported to diagnose cytomegalovirus status with high specificity and sensitivity in both the original cohort and the validation cohort. In the study, 164 TCR beta chains were listed as associated with cytomegalovirus. Correlated functional status among segregating V segments might be attributable to linkage disequilibrium, but an unknown experimental factor could not be ruled out. According to the authors, the approach could potentially be generalized to other disease states and immunological phenotypes. Because some donors lacked HLA typing at each locus, the association tests relied only on the typed subset. An earlier analysis of around 540 of the donors showed that most TCR beta V segments appeared in productive rearrangements either about 87% or about 30% of the time, which broadly matched IMGT annotations. A group of highly shared sequence variants was considered likely to be a technical artifact of the sequencing pipeline. Because counts were too low, 15 or so rarely observed V segments, including chromosome 9 orphons, were excluded from the earlier analysis of roughly 580 of the donors. For the cohort, immune exposure information was limited to CMV serostatus. Some IMGT-functional V segments, including TRBV6-2 and TRBV6-3, could not be distinguished by the 87-base-pair reads and were therefore excluded. V-gene and J-gene trimming of TCR beta chains was associated with a missense DCLRE1C variant in a later genetic analysis, and the association was replicated in an independent cohort. In a later analysis, most CMV-associated TCR beta chains were found to appear HLA-restricted, with HLA associations seemingly driven largely by CMV exposure. In a later genetic analysis, fewer N-insertions in productive TCRs were reported among donors in an Asian-associated ancestry cluster than the roughly 700-donor mean. Assigning TCR associations to individual alleles was difficult when HLA alleles, especially DR and DQ, strongly co-occurred. In this cohort, only TCR beta chains were sequenced, and detectable features were limited by the absence of alpha or paired-chain data. A later analysis reported that several top co-occurrence clusters appeared linked to parvovirus B19, influenza, CMV and Epstein-Barr virus. A later analysis found that HLA-associated TCR beta chains were more clonally expanded and had lower generation probabilities than equally common non-associated chains. A later analysis found that TCR association rates varied across HLA loci, with DRB1 alleles showing the most associated TCRs and HLA-C alleles the fewest. In a later analysis, about 17,000 TCR beta sequences were associated with specific HLA alleles at a false discovery rate of 0.05. The presence/absence analyses assumed that sequencing depth was roughly uniform across donors, and that assumption may not be true. Three of the identified cytomegalovirus-associated TCR beta chains were confirmed in vitro to be specific for cytomegalovirus antigens. A further reported finding was that TCR beta sequences accurately predicted the HLA-A and HLA-B alleles for most subjects in the first cohort.

The cohort comprised 710 or so healthy bone marrow donors. All cohort members were sampled while nominally healthy, although unrecorded immune exposures were likely present. The donor tested CMV seropositive and was one of the 289 seropositive cohort members. Each donor provided a peripheral blood sample, and peripheral blood mononuclear cells were used for TCR beta sequencing. Genomic DNA was extracted from the blood cell samples with the Qiagen DNeasy Blood Extraction Kit. After removal of 1 base from V and 6 bases from J, the junction retains 6 bases not matched to a gene. The CDR3 runs 16 residues from the cysteine to the phenylalanine. CDR3 DNA only is kept here, 48 bases in frame from base 1. The germline V gene supplies CDR1 SGHTA and CDR2 FQGNSA. The library relied on the immunoSEQ multiplex PCR assay. The multiplex PCR relied on a mix of 60 forward primers for TCR Vbeta segments and 13 reverse primers for TCR Jbeta segments. The CDR3 region of rearranged TCR beta genes was amplified from genomic DNA with a multiplex PCR assay. The Illumina HiSeq System was used to sequence the amplified TCR beta libraries as 87-base-pair reads. The original methods were these. A later analysis tallied 75 million to 85 million unique TCR beta chains across the 666 repertoires, and roughly 11 million of those chains were shared by two or more donors. Raw reads were error-corrected and collapsed into unique sequences with a nearest-neighbor algorithm that merged closely related sequences to remove PCR and sequencing errors. CDR3 sequences were aligned to IMGT reference sequences to assign V, D and J gene segments. For a sequence to be retained, at least a six-nucleotide match to both a V gene segment and a J gene segment was required. A rearrangement was called productive if the CDR3 had no stop codons and remained in frame with V and J, and every other rearrangement was called non-productive. CDR3 was defined according to IMGT convention as the region running from the second conserved V-encoded cysteine to the conserved J-encoded phenylalanine. The earlier analysis of fewer than 750 of the donors excluded sequences that lacked an unambiguous match to a single V gene segment. An earlier analysis of around 600 of the donors classified V segments as functional when productive rearrangements were above 56.7% and as segregating when the standard deviation between donors was above 5%. To diagnose cytomegalovirus status from the catalog of TCR beta chain sequences, a statistical classification framework was built. V and J gene assignment, in a later analysis, came from comparing TCR nucleotide sequences with IMGT/GENE-DB human TR gene sequences. The TCRdist pipeline was used in a later analysis to assign CDR3 sequences and most-parsimonious VDJ recombination scenarios. In a later analysis, each TCR beta chain was defined by its CDR3 amino acid sequence together with its V-gene family, and reads without a unique V-gene family were excluded. A later analysis removed 592 highly shared, low-generation-probability nucleotide sequences to deal with suspected cross-contamination and a sequencing artifact. A later analysis calculated a clonal expansion index for each public chain from normalized within-repertoire ranks of inferred template counts. Generation probabilities in a later analysis came from a VDJ recombination model fitted to out-of-frame rearrangements, and those results were checked against IGoR. Hypergeometric tests were used in a later analysis to score TCR-TCR, TCR-HLA and TCR-CMV co-occurrence, with a repertoire-size bias correction applied to the TCR pairs. A later analysis estimated false discovery rates by permuting HLA or CMV assignments 20 times. In a later analysis, co-occurring TCRs were grouped using DBSCAN, and TCRdist sequence similarity was added for clustering within HLA-allele-positive subsets. Co-occurrence clustering excluded repertoires with fewer than 30,000 or more than 120,000 public chains, plus five with anomalous nucleotide sharing. Entries here come from immuneACCESS through TCRdb and include only in-frame sequences with V and J called. Some clones fail to appear in such tables; in the studies checked, an unresolved V gene covers under half of the shortfall, and the cause of the remainder is unknown. The V and J calls and clone size come from that table; D and trimming were worked out from the DNA. The sample's clone listing holds fewer than 45,000 clones. The top ten clonotypes cover approximately 9% of the sample.

Remarks on this clone: Its antigen target is currently unknown.

Sequencing was done on a sample of PBMCs. The chain is made from TRBV7-2 and TRBJ2-3; 11 bases in the middle match TRBD2. The receptor was isolated from a man aged 40-49 years in good health and CMV-seropositive. Read as DNA, the sequence is TGTGCCAGCAGCTTAGATAGCGGGAGGGCCTGGGATACGCAGTATTTT. This sequence encodes CASSLDSGRAWDTQYF.